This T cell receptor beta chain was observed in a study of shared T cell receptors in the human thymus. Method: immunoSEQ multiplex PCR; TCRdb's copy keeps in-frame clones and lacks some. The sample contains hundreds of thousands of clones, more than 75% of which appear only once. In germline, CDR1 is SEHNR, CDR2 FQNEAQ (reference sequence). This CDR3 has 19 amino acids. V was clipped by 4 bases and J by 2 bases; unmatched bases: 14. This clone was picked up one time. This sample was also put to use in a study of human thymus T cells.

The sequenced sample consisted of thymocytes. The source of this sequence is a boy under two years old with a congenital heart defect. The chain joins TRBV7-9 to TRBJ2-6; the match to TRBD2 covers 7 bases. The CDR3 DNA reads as TGTGCCAGCAGCTCCGCGGGGGTGACAGAACCTACTGGGGCCAACGTCCTGACTTTC. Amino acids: CASSSAGVTEPTGANVLTF.